This TCR beta chain was captured in a study of control samples from healthy donors and cancer patients (dated by TCRdb to the early 2020s). The library was generated by the immunoSEQ multiplex PCR assay. In TCRdb, the immuneACCESS table is reduced to in-frame sequences with V and J assigned. These tables do not hold every clone; where another copy was compared, an unresolved V gene accounts for under half, and the others remain unexplained. The sample table shows about 150,000 clones, and approximately 94% are seen once. Of the sample, about 5.6% is held by the ten largest clones. Points on this clone: Its antigen is still unknown. No clone much larger than this one lies a single base away; base qualities are absent.

The source material was blood. This receptor was identified in a man aged 40-50 years in good health.

DNA sequence: TGTGCCACGGGCCTTCGGAATTCACCCCTCCACTTT. Translated, it gives CATGLRNSPLHF. In this chain, TRBV27 is recombined with TRBJ1-6, with the D gene not confidently named. V and J are truncated by 10 bases and 7 bases respectively, leaving an intervening sequence of 11 bases. In the germline V gene (reference sequence), CDR1 corresponds to MNHEY and CDR2 to SMNVEV. Spanning cysteine to phenylalanine, the CDR3 consists of 12 amino acids. Just CDR3 DNA is preserved here, 36 bases in frame from base 1.